A selection of T cell receptor beta chains follows, all from one sample in a study of blood T cell repertoires in COVID-19. TCRdb keeps only in-frame clones here, not all; method: immunoSEQ multiplex PCR. There are about 35,000 clones in the sample; around 80% occur only once, and more than 8% lies in the top ten. The sample taken for sequencing was peripheral blood. These TCRs come from a man between 60 and 75 years old in a cohort sampled during active COVID-19. CDR3s include the opening cysteine and the closing phenylalanine or tryptophan.

>TRBV5-5|TRBJ1-5
CASSFEGERNQPQHF
>TRBV19|TRBJ2-7
CASSLFGTGDYEQYF
>TRBV19|TRBJ1-1
CASTPGQGLSEAFF
>TRBV24-1|TRBJ1-2
CATSRRGGTGYTF
>TRBV7-8|TRBJ2-5
CASRLGGGGETQYF
>TRBV27|TRBJ2-1
CASSLNRGNNEQFF
>TRBV6-1|TRBJ2-7
CASSERGTSYEQYF
>TRBV11-3|TRBJ1-6
CASSRNRDRGSPLHF
>TRBV3-1/TRBV3-2|TRBJ2-3
CASSQEGETSGADTQYF
>TRBV7-2|TRBJ1-1
CASSRFLMTNTEAFF
>TRBV30|TRBJ1-5
CAWSVRGGLGQPQHF
>TRBV7-9|TRBJ2-4
CASSSRQGNIQYF
>TRBV10-3|TRBJ1-5
CAISAGTDSNQPQHF